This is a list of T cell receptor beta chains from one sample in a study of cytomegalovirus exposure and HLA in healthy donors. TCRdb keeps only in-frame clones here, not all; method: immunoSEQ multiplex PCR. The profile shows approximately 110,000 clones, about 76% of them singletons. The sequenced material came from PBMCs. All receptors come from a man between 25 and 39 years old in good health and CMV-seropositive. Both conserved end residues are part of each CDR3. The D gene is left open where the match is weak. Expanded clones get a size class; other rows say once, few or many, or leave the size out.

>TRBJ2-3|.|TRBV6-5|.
CASSYGAPPTDTQYF
TGTGCCAGCAGTTATGGGGCTCCTCCCACAGATACGCAGTATTTT
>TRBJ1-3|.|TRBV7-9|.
CASSLVTARPGNTIYF
TGTGCCAGCAGCTTAGTGACCGCTAGGCCTGGAAACACCATATATTTT
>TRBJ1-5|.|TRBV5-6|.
CASSLLGASNQPQHF
TGTGCCAGCAGCTTGCTGGGAGCGAGCAATCAGCCCCAGCATTTT
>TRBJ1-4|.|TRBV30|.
CAWTHGGVGGKLFF
TGTGCCTGGACCCACGGGGGAGTGGGGGGAAAACTGTTTTTT
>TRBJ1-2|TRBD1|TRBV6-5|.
CASLPGDRAYGYTF
TGTGCCAGCCTACCGGGGGACAGGGCCTATGGCTACACCTTC
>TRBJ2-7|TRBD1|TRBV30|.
CAWSGGQGSYEQYF
TGTGCCTGGAGTGGGGGACAGGGATCCTACGAGCAGTACTTC
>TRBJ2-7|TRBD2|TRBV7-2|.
CASSRPVGGEGRNEQYF
TGTGCCAGCAGCCGCCCGGTGGGGGGGGAGGGACGGAACGAGCAGTACTTC
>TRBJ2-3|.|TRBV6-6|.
CASSYERVTDTQYF
TGTGCCAGCAGTTACGAGCGGGTCACAGATACGCAGTATTTT
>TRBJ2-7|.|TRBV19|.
CASSIVSGSSEQYF
TGTGCCAGTAGTATAGTCTCAGGGTCCAGCGAGCAGTACTTC
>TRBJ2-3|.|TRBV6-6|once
CASSYNPGLNTDTQYF
TGTGCCAGCAGTTATAATCCCGGACTTAACACAGATACGCAGTATTTT
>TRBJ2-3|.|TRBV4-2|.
CASSQGLLSTDTQYF
TGTGCCAGCAGCCAAGGGCTCTTAAGCACAGATACGCAGTATTTT
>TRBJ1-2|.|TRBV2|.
CASSEARSGLYGYTF
TGTGCCAGCAGTGAAGCAAGAAGTGGGCTCTATGGCTACACCTTC
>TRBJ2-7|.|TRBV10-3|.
CAISSGTFSYEQYF
TGTGCCATCAGTTCAGGAACCTTCTCCTACGAGCAGTACTTC
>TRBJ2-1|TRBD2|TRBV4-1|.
CASSQEPSGGPNEQFF
TGCGCCAGCAGCCAAGAACCTAGCGGGGGGCCGAATGAGCAGTTCTTC
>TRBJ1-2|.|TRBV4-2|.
CASSQDSQGGRYGYTF
TGTGCCAGCAGCCAAGATAGTCAGGGAGGCAGGTATGGCTACACCTTC
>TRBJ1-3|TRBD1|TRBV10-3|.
CAISAQDRGSDTIYF
TGTGCCATCAGTGCACAGGACAGGGGAAGTGACACCATATATTTT